This T cell receptor (beta chain) was recovered during a study of shared clonotypes between healthy human individuals (dated by TCRdb to 2018 to 2020). Broadly, across the study: The cohort included three men and a couple of women between 18 and 49 years of age. For each donor, CD4 naive and CD4 memory were each given three plates, CD8 naive was given two plates, and CD8 memory was given one plate. To estimate repertoire size and how much clonotype sharing occurs between individuals, the study deeply sequenced the blood TCR repertoires of 4 to 6 healthy adults. Different laboratories and diverse techniques were used to prepare libraries and sequence TCR repertoires, to increase sequencing depth and limit assay-specific biases. Each donor's leukapheresis produced roughly between about 0.85 and 10 billion PBMCs. Overall study outcomes, separate from this receptor: Even with the large sequencing depth, rarefaction of the sorted-subset datasets indicated that sequencing was incomplete. Based on pairwise subsampling, the degree of clonotype sharing among donors was expected to be affected by sequencing depth. Sampling was restricted to blood, and TCR repertoires in tissues likely differ from the TCR repertoires found in blood. Clonotypes shared by all four sorted-subset donors showed higher generation probabilities than non-shared clonotypes. Because the study included a small number of donors, the genetic and exposure-history diversity represented was limited. Larger estimated clonotype richness was generally found for naive subsets than for memory subsets. Across four donors, around 5% of naive CD4, 3.5% of naive CD8, 2.3% of memory CD4, and around 0.4% of memory CD8 clonotypes were shared.

Using the deep immunoSEQ assay, TCR CDR3 regions were amplified from genomic DNA by multiplex PCR. Genomic DNA extracted from each cell subset was distributed evenly over all wells of several immunoSEQ 96-well plates, and each plate served as one replicate. For sorted subsets, around 0.2 ug genomic DNA, equal to about 30,000 T cell genomes, was loaded into each replicate PCR. Purified libraries were measured with a Qubit 3.0 fluorometer, size-checked on a Bioanalyzer 2100, and measured again with the KAPA Library Quantification kit. Every immunoSEQ 96-well plate was sequenced on a separate single-read 150-cycle Illumina NextSeq 550 flow cell. The paper's data handling went like this. Because the immunoSEQ output included only junctional sequences and no quality scores, the filtering could not be the same as the filtering used for full-length reads. To assign V/J genes and CDR3, sequences were annotated using PyIR, a Python wrapper for IgBLAST v1.9, with IMGT germline references. Reads were filtered out if the reads had weak V/J assignments (E-value above 1e-6), no CDR3, stop codons, out-of-frame junctions, or ambiguous translated residues. V3J clonotypes were defined by identical inferred V gene, J gene, and CDR3 amino acid sequence. Percentage overlap between repertoires was calculated by dividing the number of shared unique clonotypes by the size of the smaller repertoire. Three approaches were used to assess repertoire richness: RTK rarefaction, the Chao1 estimator, and Recon v2.1 estimates of unobserved clonotypes. OLGA was used to compute generation probabilities for all TCRbeta clonotypes that the gDNA method yielded from a handful of donors. TCRdb retrieved this table from immuneACCESS and kept in-frame rearrangements only. Not all clones are present; in checked studies, unresolved V genes account for under half, and no reason is known for the remainder. The V and J calls and clone size come from that table; D and trimming were worked out from the DNA. The sample table holds under 600,000 clones, of which 90% to 97% were seen once. The ten largest clones represent 0.064% of the sample.

This clone was found a few times. Its antigen is currently not known. No per-base quality is available; no much larger clone lies one base away. The CDR3 goes from the cysteine to the phenylalanine over 14 residues. The read is trimmed to its CDR3 DNA, 42 bases read in frame from base 1. V is pared back by 2 bases and J by 2 bases, with 6 bases lying between the germline termini. CDR1 and CDR2 (MNHEY, SVGAGI) derive from the germline V gene. Donors were healthy HIV-negative adults with no recently reported acute infections or vaccinations. All donors were Caucasian adults living in Nashville, Tennessee, USA. CD4+ T cells were enriched by magnetic negative selection; naive cells were then positively selected on CD45RA, and the negative fraction formed the memory subset. Blood was collected by leukapheresis, and PBMCs were isolated by Ficoll-Histopaque density gradient centrifugation and then cryopreserved in liquid nitrogen vapor phase. Analytical flow cytometry was used to check the purity and quantity of each magnetically sorted T cell population. Each sorted fraction had its genomic DNA isolated and then quantified by UV absorbance on a Nanodrop 2000c.

The chain employs TRBV6-5 and TRBJ2-2, with the D gene call left open. The specimen sequenced was naive CD4+ T cells sorted from blood. The sample's cell subset or site label is to be understood as: CD45RA+ positively selected. The TCR sequence derives from a woman aged 30 to 39 in good health. The CDR3 protein sequence reads: CASSYAYNTGELFF. Here is the DNA: TGTGCCAGCAGTTACGCCTACAACACCGGGGAGCTGTTTTTT.